Shown below are 12 T cell receptor beta chains from a single sample sequenced in a study of cytomegalovirus exposure and HLA in healthy donors. Primers for the PCR totalled 60 Vbeta and 13 Jbeta. Clones were read by immunoSEQ multiplex PCR, and TCRdb kept only the in-frame ones, dropping some. The repertoire table contains roughly 140,000 clones. The material sequenced was PBMCs. The receptor source for this set is a man in his forties in good health and CMV-seronegative.

The chain combines TRBV4-3 with TRBJ1-2, with TRBD1 as a possible D gene (5 bases). The ends were cut back, 2 bases at V and 2 bases at J, with 9 bases in the middle. This CDR3 is built from 14 residues. Germline assignment: CDR1 LGHNA and CDR2 YSLEER. In nucleotides, the CDR3 is TGCGCCAGCAGCCAACAGGGTGGGAACTATGGCTACACCTTC. This codes for CASSQQGGNYGYTF.

The chain has TRBV11-3 and TRBJ2-2; D is possibly TRBD1 (6 bases). The germline V gene encodes CDR1 SGHNT and CDR2 YENEEA. This CDR3 comprises 15 residues. Between the trimmed V and J ends, which lost 5 bases and 2 bases, there was a span of 12 bases. CDR3 amino acids: CASSTSGTNTGELFF. CDR3 in DNA: TGTGCCAGCAGCACCTCCGGGACAAACACCGGGGAGCTGTTTTTT.

This chain joins TRBV14 and TRBJ2-5; 8 positions agree with TRBD2. J lost 7 bases, V lost 4 bases, and 8 bases had no gene match. The CDR3 spans 14 residues. CDR1 SGHDN and CDR2 FVKESK come from the germline V gene. The CDR3 protein is CASSPGLAGTTQYF. The CDR3 DNA follows: TGTGCCAGCAGCCCCGGACTAGCCGGAACGACCCAGTACTTC.

The rearrangement uses TRBV6-5 and TRBJ2-3; 13 bases are shared with TRBD2. J gave up 1 base and V 4 bases, and 2 bases lay outside the gene matches. Germline CDR1 and CDR2: MNHEY and SVGAGI. CDR3 length: 16 amino acids. CDR3 amino acids: CASSSGLAGGTDTQYF. The CDR3 DNA is TGTGCCAGCAGTTCCGGACTAGCGGGGGGCACAGATACGCAGTATTTT.

The V call is TRBV6-5, the J call TRBJ1-4; weak D call: TRBD1 (6 bases). The V end was cut by 5 bases, the J end by 5 bases, with 9 bases between. The CDR3 contains 13 residues. Germline V gene data show CDR1 as MNHEY and CDR2 as SVGAGI. The CDR3 bases are TGTGCCAGCAGTCAGGGGATAAATGAAAAACTGTTTTTT. Its protein is CASSQGINEKLFF.

The V call is TRBV11-2, the J call TRBJ2-7; TRBD1 aligns across 9 bases. The J segment lost 0 bases and the V segment lost 4 bases, leaving 4 bases of the junction unmatched. The CDR3 sequence is 15 residues long. CDR1 and CDR2 (germline): SGHAT, FQNNGV. The CDR3 loop reads CASSWGTGPSYEQYF. CDR3 in DNA: TGTGCCAGCAGCTGGGGGACAGGGCCCTCCTACGAGCAGTACTTC.

J is TRBJ1-1 and V is TRBV14; D not resolved. Germline loops: CDR1 SGHDN, CDR2 FVKESK. V was cut by 4 bases and J by 1 base, with 16 bases left in between. The CDR3 is 16 residues long. CDR3 sequence: CASSPPRRVKNTEAFF. CDR3 nucleotide sequence: TGTGCCAGCAGCCCCCCCCGTCGGGTCAAGAACACTGAAGCTTTCTTT.

V and J are TRBV5-8 and TRBJ2-5; 12 bases align to TRBD1. V lost 4 bases to trimming and J lost 7 bases; unmatched junction nucleotides: 8. CDR3 length: 15 amino acids. The germline V gene encodes CDR1 SGHTS and CDR2 YDEGEE. The CDR3 DNA reads as TGTGCCAGCAGCCCCCGGGACAGGGGGCGCGGGACCCAGTACTTC. It specifies CASSPRDRGRGTQYF.

This sequence joins TRBV7-2 and TRBJ1-3; D is uncertain. The CDR3 runs 15 residues. The germline V and J ends were trimmed by 5 bases and 2 bases, with 13 bases remaining between them. Per the germline V gene, CDR1 is SGHTA and CDR2 is FQGNSA. The CDR3 reads CASSPTRTAGNTIYF. In nucleotides, the CDR3 is TGTGCCAGCAGCCCCACGAGGACTGCTGGAAACACCATATATTTT.

This chain uses TRBV5-6 with TRBJ2-5; 7 bases agree with TRBD1. The better agreement between TRBJ2-7 and the DNA end casts doubt on the J call. In germline, CDR1 is SGHDT, CDR2 YYEEEE. The CDR3 has 14 residues. The DNA of the CDR3 is TGTGCCAGCAGCTTGGGGACAGGCACTTACGAGCAGTACTTC. As protein: CASSLGTGTYEQYF.

The chain is built from TRBV2 and TRBJ2-3, with 8 bases matching TRBD2. The CDR3 runs 14 residues. The ends lost 6 bases at V and 2 bases at J; junction bases unmatched: 4. Germline assignment: CDR1 SNHLY and CDR2 FYNNEI. The CDR3 region has the DNA TGTGCCAGCAGGCGCGGGGGGTTCACAGATACGCAGTATTTT. This codes for CASRRGGFTDTQYF.

The chain links TRBV6-5 to TRBJ1-6, with TRBD1 identical over 9 bases. The CDR3 is 15 amino acids. Trimming at V came to 7 bases and at J to 7 bases, leaving 8 bases not matched to a gene. Germline V gene lookup returns CDR1 MNHEY and CDR2 SVGAGI. The CDR3 reads CASTSGQGQNSPLHF. DNA for the CDR3: TGTGCCAGCACCTCGGGACAGGGTCAAAATTCACCCCTCCACTTT.